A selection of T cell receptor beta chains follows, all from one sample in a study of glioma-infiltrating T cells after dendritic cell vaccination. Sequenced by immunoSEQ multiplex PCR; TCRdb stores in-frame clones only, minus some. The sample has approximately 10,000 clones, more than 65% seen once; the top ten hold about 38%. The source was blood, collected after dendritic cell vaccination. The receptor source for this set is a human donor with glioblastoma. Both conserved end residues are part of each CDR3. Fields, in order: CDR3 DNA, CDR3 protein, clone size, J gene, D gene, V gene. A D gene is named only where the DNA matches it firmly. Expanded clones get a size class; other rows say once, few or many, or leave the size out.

CDR3 DNA: TGTGCCAGCAGCCGGAGTCTAGAGGTTTGGAAGCAGTTCTTC
CDR3 protein: CASSRSLEVWKQFF
clone size: -
J gene: TRBJ2-1
D gene: -
V gene: TRBV5-4

CDR3 DNA: TGTGCCAGCAGACAAATAACGGGACTAGCGGGAGGGAACACCGGGGAGCTGTTTTTT
CDR3 protein: CASRQITGLAGGNTGELFF
clone size: -
J gene: TRBJ2-2
D gene: TRBD2
V gene: TRBV7-9

CDR3 DNA: TGTGCCAGCAGCCAAGAGCTCACGACAGGGAGAATAAGTGAGCAGTTCTTC
CDR3 protein: CASSQELTTGRISEQFF
clone size: -
J gene: TRBJ2-1
D gene: TRBD1
V gene: TRBV14

CDR3 DNA: TGTGCCAGTAGTCCCGCGCTAGGGGGTACGCAGTATTTT
CDR3 protein: CASSPALGGTQYF
clone size: -
J gene: TRBJ2-3
D gene: -
V gene: TRBV19

CDR3 DNA: TGCGCCAGCAGCTTTGGGCTAGCGGGAGGTTACGAGCAGTACTTC
CDR3 protein: CASSFGLAGGYEQYF
clone size: few
J gene: TRBJ2-7
D gene: TRBD2
V gene: TRBV5-1

CDR3 DNA: TGTGCCAGTACTTTCTCCTTCGGACTAGCCAACAATGAGCAGTTCTTC
CDR3 protein: CASTFSFGLANNEQFF
clone size: -
J gene: TRBJ2-1
D gene: TRBD2
V gene: TRBV19

CDR3 DNA: TGTGCCAGCTGTCCGGGACAGGACTATGGCTACACCTTC
CDR3 protein: CASCPGQDYGYTF
clone size: -
J gene: TRBJ1-2
D gene: TRBD1
V gene: TRBV6-5

CDR3 DNA: TGTGCCATTACCAGGGTACCTAGGAATCAGCCCCAGCATTTT
CDR3 protein: CAITRVPRNQPQHF
clone size: -
J gene: TRBJ1-5
D gene: -
V gene: TRBV7-2

CDR3 DNA: TGTGCCAGCAGCCAATACAGGGGTTACTCCTACGAGCAGTACTTC
CDR3 protein: CASSQYRGYSYEQYF
clone size: -
J gene: TRBJ2-7
D gene: TRBD1
V gene: TRBV7-2

CDR3 DNA: TGTGCCAGCAGTTCGGTTGCGGGAGGGCCGGGAGATACGCAGTATTTT
CDR3 protein: CASSSVAGGPGDTQYF
clone size: -
J gene: TRBJ2-3
D gene: TRBD2
V gene: TRBV6-5

CDR3 DNA: TGTGCCAGCAGCGTTAGCGGGGTGCCGTACAATGAGCAGTTCTTC
CDR3 protein: CASSVSGVPYNEQFF
clone size: -
J gene: TRBJ2-1
D gene: TRBD2
V gene: TRBV9

CDR3 DNA: TGTGCCAGCAGCCAAGGGGGACAGGGGACTTACGAGCAGTACTTC
CDR3 protein: CASSQGGQGTYEQYF
clone size: -
J gene: TRBJ2-7
D gene: TRBD1
V gene: TRBV4-2

CDR3 DNA: TGCGCCAGCAGCTTGGAGCAGGGCTGGACCGGGGAGCTGTTTTTT
CDR3 protein: CASSLEQGWTGELFF
clone size: -
J gene: TRBJ2-2
D gene: -
V gene: TRBV5-1

CDR3 DNA: TGTGCCAGCAATCCTGGCACCGGGGGGTCTGGGGCCAACGTCCTGACTTTC
CDR3 protein: CASNPGTGGSGANVLTF
clone size: -
J gene: TRBJ2-6
D gene: TRBD2
V gene: TRBV19

CDR3 DNA: TGTGCCAGCAGTTCGGGTTATAGCAATCAGCCCCAGCATTTT
CDR3 protein: CASSSGYSNQPQHF
clone size: -
J gene: TRBJ1-5
D gene: -
V gene: TRBV28

CDR3 DNA: TGCGCCAGCAGCTTGTCCACAGGGAACACCATATATTTT
CDR3 protein: CASSLSTGNTIYF
clone size: -
J gene: TRBJ1-3
D gene: -
V gene: TRBV5-1

CDR3 DNA: TGTGCCAGCAGCCCCCCGAAGCGGGGTAGCGGACAATTTTCCTACAATGAGCAGTTCTTC
CDR3 protein: CASSPPKRGSGQFSYNEQFF
clone size: -
J gene: TRBJ2-1
D gene: TRBD2
V gene: TRBV9

CDR3 DNA: TGCGCCAGCAGTGAGTACGCGGGACCCTCCTACGAGCAGTACTTC
CDR3 protein: CASSEYAGPSYEQYF
clone size: -
J gene: TRBJ2-7
D gene: -
V gene: TRBV10-2

CDR3 DNA: TGTGCCACCAGCAGAGCGAGGACAGGGGCCACCGGGGAGCTGTTTTTT
CDR3 protein: CATSRARTGATGELFF
clone size: once
J gene: TRBJ2-2
D gene: TRBD1
V gene: TRBV15

CDR3 DNA: TGTGCCAGCAGTCCCACGGGACTCTTTACCTACGAGCAGTACTTC
CDR3 protein: CASSPTGLFTYEQYF
clone size: -
J gene: TRBJ2-7
D gene: -
V gene: TRBV7-2

CDR3 DNA: TGCGCCAGCACCACAAACCGGAGGGCGGGGGCGGGGCGTGAGCAGTTCTTC
CDR3 protein: CASTTNRRAGAGREQFF
clone size: -
J gene: TRBJ2-1
D gene: -
V gene: TRBV5-1

CDR3 DNA: TGTGCCAGCAGCTTTGATATTGGCGATACGCAGTATTTT
CDR3 protein: CASSFDIGDTQYF
clone size: -
J gene: TRBJ2-3
D gene: -
V gene: TRBV7-9

CDR3 DNA: TGTGCAGCCGGGGGGAGTAACGTCAATGAGCAGTTCTTC
CDR3 protein: CAAGGSNVNEQFF
clone size: -
J gene: TRBJ2-1
D gene: TRBD2
V gene: TRBV6-1

CDR3 DNA: TGCGCCAGCAGCCTTGAGACAGAACGCAATCAGCCCCAGCATTTT
CDR3 protein: CASSLETERNQPQHF
clone size: -
J gene: TRBJ1-5
D gene: -
V gene: TRBV4-1

CDR3 DNA: TGTGCCAGCAGCGTTGCCCGGGGCGGGAACGTAAGACCCGAGCAGTACTTC
CDR3 protein: CASSVARGGNVRPEQYF
clone size: -
J gene: TRBJ2-7
D gene: -
V gene: TRBV5-6

CDR3 DNA: TGTGCCAGCAGCTTAGTGGGCGGACTTTCCTACAATGAGCAGTTCTTC
CDR3 protein: CASSLVGGLSYNEQFF
clone size: -
J gene: TRBJ2-1
D gene: -
V gene: TRBV11-2